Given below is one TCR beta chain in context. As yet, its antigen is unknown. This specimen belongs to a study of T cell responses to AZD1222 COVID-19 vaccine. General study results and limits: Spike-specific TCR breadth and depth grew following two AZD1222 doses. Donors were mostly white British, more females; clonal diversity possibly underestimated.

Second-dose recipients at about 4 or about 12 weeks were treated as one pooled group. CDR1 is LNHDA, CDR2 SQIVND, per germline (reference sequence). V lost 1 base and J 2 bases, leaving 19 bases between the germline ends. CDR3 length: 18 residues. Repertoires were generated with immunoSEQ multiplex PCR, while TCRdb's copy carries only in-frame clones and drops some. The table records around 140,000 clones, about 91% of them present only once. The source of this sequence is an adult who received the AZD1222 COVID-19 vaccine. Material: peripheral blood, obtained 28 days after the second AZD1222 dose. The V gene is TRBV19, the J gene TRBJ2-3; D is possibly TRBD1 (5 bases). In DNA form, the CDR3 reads TGTGCCAGTAGTATAGGGGGCGGTATCCGAATATCCACAGATACGCAGTATTTT. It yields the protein CASSIGGGIRISTDTQYF.